A single sample is the source of the 23 T cell receptor beta chains below, sequenced in a study of blood T cell repertoires in COVID-19. Sequencing used immunoSEQ multiplex PCR; TCRdb keeps in-frame clones, though not all of them. This sample has about 220,000 clones, with more than 70% found just once. The material sequenced was peripheral blood. Receptors were obtained from a woman aged 80 or over with acute or convalescent COVID-19.

The J gene is TRBJ2-4, the V gene TRBV28, with a weak D call TRBD2 (5 bases). With 5 bases removed from V and 11 bases from J, the gap between germline ends came to 13 bases. This CDR3 has 12 amino acids. Germline assignment: CDR1 MDHEN and CDR2 SYDVKM. The CDR3 DNA is TGTGCCAGCAGTCTGAGCGGCTATGTTCAGTACTTC. Amino acids: CASSLSGYVQYF. Complete variable domain (other parts from reference TRBV28 and TRBJ2-4): DVKVTQSSRYLVKRTGEKVFLECVQDMDHENMFWYRQDPGLGLRLIYFSYDVKMKEKGDIPEGYSVSREKKERFSLILESASTNQTSMYLCASSLSGYVQYFGAGTRLSVL.

The chain links TRBV6-5 to TRBJ2-1; 8 bases agree with TRBD1. The CDR3 is made up of 16 amino acids. J was trimmed by 9 bases and V by 2 bases; bases with no gene match: 12. Germline V gene data show CDR1 as MNHEY and CDR2 as SVGAGI. The CDR3 nucleotides read TGTGCCAGCAGTTACGCGCCGGGACAGGTTAGGATTGAGCAGTTCTTC. Its protein is CASSYAPGQVRIEQFF.

V is TRBV3-1 (or the pseudogene TRBV3-2) and J is TRBJ2-5; TRBD2 agrees at 7 bases. The CDR3 sequence is 14 residues long. Germline values: CDR1 LGHDT, CDR2 YNNKEL (reference sequence). Trimming cost V 5 bases and J 1 base; bases outside gene matches: 4. CDR3 region: CASSGGSVQETQYF. Here the CDR3 DNA reads TGTGCCAGCAGCGGCGGGAGCGTCCAAGAGACCCAGTACTTC.

The chain employs TRBV18 and TRBJ2-7, with 9 nucleotides matching TRBD1. This CDR3 has 15 residues. Germline trimming cut 4 bases from V and 2 bases from J; bases unmatched to any gene: 6. The germline gives CDR1 KGHSH, CDR2 LQKENI. The CDR3 sequence: CASSRRDRVAYEQYF. CDR3 DNA sequence: TGTGCCAGCTCACGAAGGGACAGGGTCGCCTACGAGCAGTACTTC. Based on the CDR3 plus reference TRBV18 and TRBJ2-7, the full variable domain is NAGVMQNPRHLVRRRGQEARLRCSPMKGHSHVYWYRQLPEEGLKFMVYLQKENIIDESGMPKERFSAEFPKEGPSILRIQQVVRGDSAAYFCASSRRDRVAYEQYFGPGTRLTVT.

This clone has a single count. The V and J genes are TRBV7-3 and TRBJ2-1; 7 bases fit TRBD1. V lost 5 bases, J lost 0 bases, and 4 bases stayed unmatched. The CDR3 totals 15 residues. Germline CDR1 reads SGHTA; CDR2 reads FQGTGA. The CDR3, as DNA: TGTGCCAGCAGCCTACAGGGGAGCTCCTACAATGAGCAGTTCTTC. Translation: CASSLQGSSYNEQFF.

The V gene is TRBV7-9, the J gene TRBJ1-1, with D possibly matching TRBD1 (5 bases). This CDR3 contains 15 residues. In germline, CDR1 is SEHNR, CDR2 FQNEAQ (reference sequence). V dropped 1 base and J dropped 6 bases, with 15 bases sitting between them. CDR3 residues: CASSLVVRDYAEAFF. The DNA of the CDR3 is TGTGCCAGCAGCTTAGTGGTCAGGGATTACGCTGAAGCTTTCTTT. Full variable domain (outside the CDR3, taken from reference TRBV7-9 and TRBJ1-1): DTGVSQNPRHKITKRGQNVTFRCDPISEHNRLYWYRQTLGQGPEFLTYFQNEAQLEKSRLLSDRFSAERPKGSFSTLEIQRTEQGDSAMYLCASSLVVRDYAEAFFGQGTRLTVV.

This CDR3 is CASSPADSTPLHF. CDR3 DNA: TGTGCCAGCAGCCCAGCCGACAGTACACCCCTCCACTTT. V is TRBV12-3 or TRBV12-4 and J is TRBJ1-6; TRBD1 might be the D (5 bases). The V gene lost 6 bases and the J gene lost 11 bases, with 14 bases spanning the gap. The CDR3 covers 13 residues.

This clone was seen just once. The chain uses TRBV28 and TRBJ1-5; unclear D gene. The CDR3 is 13 residues long. Germline V lookup: CDR1 MDHEN, CDR2 SYDVKM. The V and J ends lost 7 bases and 3 bases respectively, with 10 bases between them. The CDR3 sequence is CASNGDYNQPQHF. CDR3 nucleotide sequence: TGTGCCAGCAATGGCGACTACAATCAGCCCCAGCATTTT.

This clone was observed a single time. V usage is TRBV4-3 and J usage is TRBJ2-4, with 10 bases that match TRBD2. CDR1 and CDR2 (germline): LGHNA, YSLEER. The CDR3 extends over 19 amino acids. V was pared by 1 base and J by 0 bases, with 9 bases of the junction left unmatched. As DNA, the CDR3 is TGCGCCAGCAGCCAAGTAACTAGCGGGGTCTTTGGAGCCAAAAACATTCAGTACTTC. Encoded protein: CASSQVTSGVFGAKNIQYF.

The gene calls are TRBV4-2 and TRBJ1-2; D is unresolved. The ends were cut back, 4 bases at V and 2 bases at J, with 14 bases in the middle. This CDR3 is 15 amino acids long. CDR1 is LGHNA and CDR2 is YNFKEQ in the germline V gene. The CDR3 here is CASSPQQRENYGYTF. For the CDR3, the DNA is TGTGCCAGCAGCCCTCAACAACGGGAAAACTATGGCTACACCTTC.

The gene calls are TRBV28 and TRBJ1-6, with D perhaps matching TRBD1 (6 bases). The V gene's germline CDR1 is MDHEN and CDR2 SYDVKM. The CDR3 sequence is 14 residues long. V lost 2 bases and J 7 bases, leaving 9 bases between the germline ends. CDR3 protein: CASSLNRVNSPLHF. The CDR3 DNA reads TGTGCCAGCAGTTTAAACAGGGTGAATTCACCCCTCCACTTT. Together with reference TRBV28 and TRBJ1-6, the CDR3 gives the full variable domain: DVKVTQSSRYLVKRTGEKVFLECVQDMDHENMFWYRQDPGLGLRLIYFSYDVKMKEKGDIPEGYSVSREKKERFSLILESASTNQTSMYLCASSLNRVNSPLHFGNGTRLTVT.

This rearrangement joins TRBV24-1 to TRBJ1-2; TRBD1 agrees at 7 bases. There are 14 residues in the CDR3. CDR1 and CDR2 from the germline V gene are KGHDR and SFDVKD. The trim removed 4 bases at V and 1 base at J, leaving 2 bases unmatched. This CDR3 is CATSDRTGNYGYTF. Here the CDR3 DNA reads TGTGCCACCAGTGACCGGACAGGTAACTATGGCTACACCTTC.

This chain connects TRBV12-3 or TRBV12-4 to TRBJ1-6; D gene uncertain. This CDR3 is built from 13 residues. V was cut by 7 bases and J by 6 bases, with 10 bases left in between. CDR3 residues: CASTPGPNSPLHF. CDR3 DNA: TGTGCCAGCACCCCGGGTCCTAATTCACCCCTCCACTTT.

The V gene is TRBV24-1, the J gene TRBJ2-3; 12 bases match TRBD2. The CDR3 totals 15 residues. Germline values: CDR1 KGHDR, CDR2 SFDVKD. V shed 9 bases, J shed 4 bases, and the junction held 7 bases outside the gene matches. CDR3 DNA: TGTGCCACCGGCTCTAGCGGGGGGGGCGCAGATACGCAGTATTTT. It codes for CATGSSGGGADTQYF.

This chain joins TRBV5-4 and TRBJ1-2, with TRBD1 as a possible D gene (6 bases). V lost 3 bases, J lost 3 bases, and 9 bases lay in between. The V gene's germline CDR1 is SGHNT and CDR2 YYREEE (reference sequence). CDR3 length: 13 residues. The CDR3 sequence: CASSSGQDYGYTF. The DNA of the CDR3 is TGTGCCAGCAGCTCGGGACAAGACTATGGCTACACCTTC.

This clone was seen a handful of times. This chain connects TRBV14 to TRBJ1-1; 7 bases are a match to TRBD1. The CDR3 has 18 residues. V was clipped by 4 bases and J by 5 bases; unmatched bases: 19. Germline CDR1 reads SGHDN; CDR2 reads FVKESK. In DNA, the CDR3 is TGTGCCAGCAGCCCCCTCAAGGGACAGTTGAGGGGGGCGACTGAAGCTTTCTTT. Translated, it gives CASSPLKGQLRGATEAFF. Full variable domain (remainder filled in from reference TRBV14 and TRBJ1-1): EAGVTQFPSHSVIEKGQTVTLRCDPISGHDNLYWYRRVMGKEIKFLLHFVKESKQDESGMPNNRFLAERTGGTYSTLKVQPAELEDSGVYFCASSPLKGQLRGATEAFFGQGTRLTVV.

This chain links TRBV7-2 with TRBJ2-2; D is possibly TRBD1 (6 bases). With 1 base removed from V and 6 bases from J, the gap between germline ends came to 9 bases. CDR1 and CDR2 (germline): SGHTA, FQGNSA. The CDR3 sequence is 14 residues long. The CDR3 region is CASSLVQGAGELFF. Here the CDR3 DNA reads TGTGCCAGCAGCTTAGTACAGGGAGCCGGGGAGCTGTTTTTT.

The V and J genes are TRBV6-5 and TRBJ2-1; 10 bases map to TRBD1. The junction had 6 bases not matched to a gene; V was cut back by 6 bases and J by 7 bases. This CDR3 spans 14 amino acids. The germline CDR1 and CDR2 sequences are MNHEY and SVGAGI. The CDR3 sequence: CASRGDRGINEQFF. The CDR3 bases are TGTGCCAGCAGAGGGGACAGGGGAATTAATGAGCAGTTCTTC.

The chain has TRBV7-2 and TRBJ2-7; D perhaps matches TRBD1 (6 bases). Germline V lookup: CDR1 SGHTA, CDR2 FQGNSA. Trimming pared 6 bases from V and 0 bases from J, leaving 9 bases between. The CDR3 spans 13 residues. CDR3 DNA sequence: TGTGCCAGCAGTTGGACAGACTCCTACGAGCAGTACTTC. It yields the protein CASSWTDSYEQYF.

The chain links TRBV6-5 to TRBJ1-1; D possibly corresponds to TRBD1 (5 bases). CDR1 is MNHEY, CDR2 SVGAGI, per germline. CDR3 length equals 14 residues. Trimming pared 5 bases from V and 0 bases from J, leaving 10 bases between. CDR3 region: CASSRQILNTEAFF. CDR3 coding DNA: TGTGCCAGCAGTCGACAGATCTTGAACACTGAAGCTTTCTTT.

The gene calls are TRBV6-5 and TRBJ2-3, with 7 bases matching TRBD2. Per germline, CDR1 MNHEY and CDR2 SVGAGI. This CDR3 region has 15 residues. V gave up 6 bases and J gave up 2 bases; unmatched junction bases: 8. The CDR3 reads CASRLWGGTTDTQYF. The CDR3 DNA reads as TGTGCCAGCAGACTCTGGGGGGGGACCACAGATACGCAGTATTTT.

This clone appeared a few times. The rearrangement links TRBV24-1 to TRBJ1-2, with 7 bases identical to TRBD1. The trim removed 6 bases at V and 8 bases at J, leaving 5 bases unmatched. The length of the CDR3 is 12 residues. CDR1 and CDR2 from the germline V gene are KGHDR and SFDVKD. The CDR3 coding sequence is TGTGCCACCAGTAAGGGGGCCGGAGGCTACACCTTC. The encoded protein is CATSKGAGGYTF.

The chain couples TRBV5-5 to TRBJ1-1; D perhaps matches TRBD1 (6 bases). This CDR3 comprises 13 residues. Trimming removed 0 bases from V and 5 bases from J, with 8 bases in between. The V gene's germline CDR1 is SGHKS and CDR2 YYEKEE (reference sequence). The CDR3 loop is CASSLVTGTEAFF. As DNA, the CDR3 is TGTGCCAGCAGCTTGGTAACAGGGACTGAAGCTTTCTTT.